This passage covers 26 T cell receptor beta chains from one sample sequenced in a study of monozygotic twins with inflammatory bowel disease. Reanalyzing the 5' RACE reads, TCRdb keeps one entry per CDR3 protein, without DNA. This repertoire includes around 370,000 distinct CDR3 sequences. The material sequenced was blood. These receptors were collected from a human donor with ulcerative colitis or Crohn's disease, or a healthy co-twin of an affected twin (not recorded which).

The CDR3: CASTLGGSETQYF. This rearrangement joins TRBV7-8 to TRBJ2-5; TCRdb outputs TRBD1, but without DNA this stays unchecked. Germline loops: CDR1 SGHVS, CDR2 FQNEAQ. The CDR3 loop spans 13 amino acids.

The rearrangement joins TRBV5-1 to TRBJ1-6. Germline lookup yields CDR1 SGHRS and CDR2 YFSETQ. CDR3 length: 14 amino acids. CDR3 sequence reads: CASSLGDDETPLHF. Full variable domain (missing parts from reference TRBV5-1 and TRBJ1-6): KAGVTQTPRYLIKTRGQQVTLSCSPISGHRSVSWYQQTPGQGLQFLFEYFSETQRNKGNFPGRFSGRQFSNSRSEMNVSTLELGDSALYLCASSLGDDETPLHFGNGTRLTVT.

This chain links TRBV4-2 with TRBJ2-2; without DNA, the TCRdb call of TRBD1 cannot be checked. The CDR3 loop spans 16 amino acids. In germline, CDR1 is LGHNA, CDR2 YNFKEQ. The CDR3 region is CASSQGVSGAPGELFF.

The chain has TRBV12-3 or TRBV12-4 and TRBJ2-1; TCRdb proposes TRBD2, but this gene call is untestable without DNA. This CDR3 comprises 17 residues. CDR3 region: CAIMGGGSGTIYNEQFF.

The V and J genes are TRBV6-2 or TRBV6-3 and TRBJ2-7; the D call of TRBD2 rests on TCRdb alone, since no DNA is present to check it. Per the germline V gene, CDR1 is MNHEY and CDR2 is SVGEGT. There are 16 residues in the CDR3. CDR3 residues: CASARPGLEYSYEQYF.

The chain couples TRBV20-1 to TRBJ2-7; TCRdb gives TRBD1 as the D gene, but with no DNA this cannot be confirmed. The length of the CDR3 is 12 residues. The V gene's germline CDR1 is DFQATT and CDR2 SNEGSKA (reference sequence). CDR3 sequence: CSARLDSYEQYF.

The CDR3 sequence is CASSRGVWGYTF. This chain links TRBV12-3 or TRBV12-4 with TRBJ1-2. The CDR3 consists of 12 residues.

The gene calls are TRBV20-1 and TRBJ1-1. This CDR3 spans 14 amino acids. CDR1 DFQATT and CDR2 SNEGSKA come from the germline V gene (reference sequence). The CDR3 loop reads CSARVSMENTEAFF.

The chain is built from TRBV6-2 or TRBV6-3 and TRBJ2-1; the D call from TCRdb, TRBD2, cannot be confirmed without DNA. The CDR3 has 15 amino acids. Germline V gives CDR1 MNHEY, CDR2 SVGEGT. CDR3 residues: CASSYLAGGHTEQFF.

CDR3 sequence: CASTRTGMNTEAFF. The rearrangement links TRBV19 to TRBJ1-1; TCRdb calls TRBD1, which cannot be checked without DNA. Germline CDR1 and CDR2: LNHDA and SQIVND (reference sequence). The CDR3 covers 14 residues.

The V call is TRBV2, the J call TRBJ2-6; TCRdb selects TRBD2, and the lack of DNA leaves this call unchecked. Germline V lookup: CDR1 SNHLY, CDR2 FYNNEI. The CDR3 spans 17 residues. CDR3 protein: CASINGLTLSGANVLTF.

The V gene is TRBV5-5, the J gene TRBJ2-1; the D gene TCRdb calls, TRBD1, cannot be checked with no DNA. Germline CDR1 and CDR2: SGHKS and YYEKEE (reference sequence). CDR3 size: 14 residues. This CDR3 reads CASSLFQGDNEQFF.

The chain couples TRBV5-1 to TRBJ1-4; the TCRdb D gene call, TRBD1, has no DNA to confirm it. This CDR3 has 16 residues. Germline CDR1 SGHRS, CDR2 YFSETQ. The CDR3: CASSLGGQPFNEKLFF. The full variable domain, rest sourced from reference TRBV5-1 and TRBJ1-4, is KAGVTQTPRYLIKTRGQQVTLSCSPISGHRSVSWYQQTPGQGLQFLFEYFSETQRNKGNFPGRFSGRQFSNSRSEMNVSTLELGDSALYLCASSLGGQPFNEKLFFGSGTQLSVL.

This CDR3 is CASSLNPTGARGTDTQYF. This chain joins TRBV5-1 and TRBJ2-3; TCRdb lists TRBD1, though no DNA is available to test this call. The germline V gene has CDR1 SGHRS and CDR2 YFSETQ. The CDR3 length is 18 residues. The entire variable domain, with the rest obtained from reference TRBV5-1 and TRBJ2-3, is as follows: KAGVTQTPRYLIKTRGQQVTLSCSPISGHRSVSWYQQTPGQGLQFLFEYFSETQRNKGNFPGRFSGRQFSNSRSEMNVSTLELGDSALYLCASSLNPTGARGTDTQYFGPGTRLTVL.

The chain joins TRBV9 to TRBJ2-2; TCRdb picks TRBD2, but there is no DNA to check that call. The CDR3 runs 18 residues. CDR1 and CDR2 (germline): SGDLS, YYNGEE. The CDR3 loop reads CASSDTGTSGGRTGELFF.

This sequence joins TRBV19 and TRBJ2-4; no DNA is available, so the TRBD1 call from TCRdb remains unchecked. The germline CDR1 and CDR2 sequences are LNHDA and SQIVND (reference sequence). The CDR3 consists of 15 residues. CDR3 sequence: CATIPPGTGGNIQYF.

The gene calls are TRBV20-1 and TRBJ1-2; TCRdb returns TRBD1, unconfirmable since there is no DNA. This CDR3 spans 17 amino acids. CDR1 is DFQATT, CDR2 SNEGSKA, per germline (reference sequence). CDR3 in amino acids: CSARGVWTGGVLGGYTF.

The rearrangement uses TRBV12-3 or TRBV12-4 and TRBJ1-1. CDR3 size: 15 residues. The CDR3 loop reads CASSLAPLGNTEAFF.

V usage is TRBV5-1 and J usage is TRBJ2-1; TCRdb indicates TRBD1, and absent DNA this call remains unverified. Germline V CDR1 and CDR2: SGHRS, YFSETQ. This CDR3 spans 15 amino acids. The chain's CDR3 is CASKEGTGGGNEQFF.

The chain couples TRBV27 to TRBJ2-7; without DNA, the TCRdb call of TRBD1 cannot be checked. Germline V gene lookup returns CDR1 MNHEY and CDR2 SMNVEV (reference sequence). The CDR3 is 13 residues long. CDR3 amino acids: CASTDGVLLEQYF.

The gene calls are TRBV29-1 and TRBJ1-2. The germline gives CDR1 SQVTM, CDR2 ANQGSEA. The CDR3 consists of 13 residues. The CDR3 here is CSVEVTWGYGYTF.

The gene calls are TRBV5-5 and TRBJ2-6; TCRdb proposes TRBD2, but this gene call is untestable without DNA. This CDR3 has 16 residues. The V gene's germline CDR1 is SGHKS and CDR2 YYEKEE (reference sequence). The CDR3 loop is CASRPSGGAGANVLTF.

This chain connects TRBV6-2 or TRBV6-3 to TRBJ1-2; no DNA is available, so the TRBD1 call from TCRdb remains unchecked. This CDR3 comprises 16 residues. Germline assignment: CDR1 MNHEY and CDR2 SVGEGT. The CDR3 here is CASSYSMEGAPYGYTF.

The chain joins TRBV6-1 to TRBJ2-5; TCRdb reports TRBD1, a call that lacks DNA to check it against. This CDR3 region has 15 residues. Germline loops: CDR1 MNHNS, CDR2 SASEGT. CDR3: CASSRGLQGLRGQYF.

The chain uses TRBV5-1 and TRBJ2-5. The CDR3 is 13 amino acids. CDR1 and CDR2 (germline): SGHRS, YFSETQ. The CDR3 protein is CASSLINRETQYF.

V gene TRBV20-1 combines with J gene TRBJ1-1. The CDR3 sequence is 13 residues long. In germline, CDR1 is DFQATT, CDR2 SNEGSKA (reference sequence). The CDR3 protein is CSAAEDSDTEAFF.